The rows below give T cell receptor beta chains drawn from one sample of a study of Ad26.COV2.S vaccination and SARS-CoV-2 variants. Method: immunoSEQ multiplex PCR; TCRdb's copy keeps in-frame clones and lacks some. The data contain about 350,000 clones, about 88% of them seen just once; the ten biggest clones take up 5.5% to 7%. Sequences were derived from peripheral blood, sampled in a trial of Ad26.COV2.S vaccine versus placebo. Receptor source: a person between 18 and 65 years old who received the Ad26.COV2.S COVID-19 vaccine or a placebo. CDR3s include the opening cysteine and the closing phenylalanine or tryptophan. The order of the fields is CDR3 protein, V gene, J gene, clone size, CDR3 length. Clone sizes are given selectively: once, few, many, or a class where the clone is expanded.

CASGIGAPSYEQYF,TRBV6-5,TRBJ2-7,-,14
CASSQARWDGGPYNEQFF,TRBV3-1/TRBV3-2,TRBJ2-1,-,18
CASRLHRPGANVLTF,TRBV12-2,TRBJ2-6,-,15
CASSQTGVTEAFF,TRBV3-1/TRBV3-2,TRBJ1-1,-,13
CASSFRGELYEQYF,TRBV7-2,TRBJ2-7,-,14
CATTDPPNYGYTF,TRBV7-2,TRBJ1-2,-,13
CASSVGNTGELFF,TRBV9,TRBJ2-2,-,13
CASSAGQAYGYTF,TRBV25-1,TRBJ1-2,-,13
CASSLDRFEAFF,TRBV28,TRBJ1-1,once,12
CASRPGGLAYNEQFF,TRBV28,TRBJ2-1,-,15
CASSQLEDKNSPLHF,TRBV4-2,TRBJ1-6,-,15
CASSLRVNQPQHF,TRBV7-6,TRBJ1-5,once,13
CASSPPGYEQYF,TRBV18,TRBJ2-7,-,12
CASSSTASLSGVSGNTIYF,TRBV5-5,TRBJ1-3,-,19
CASSLSFGGASSDTQYF,TRBV7-2,TRBJ2-3,-,17
CASSLLGTGVSSNQPQHF,TRBV27,TRBJ1-5,-,18
CSVTLQDGLSYEQYF,TRBV29-1,TRBJ2-7,-,15
CASSEQGSKKLFF,TRBV6-2/TRBV6-3,TRBJ1-4,-,13
CASSWGYEQYF,TRBV7-2,TRBJ2-7,-,11
CASSPPRGDANTGELFF,TRBV7-9,TRBJ2-2,-,17
CSVEVGQGTYGYTF,TRBV29-1,TRBJ1-2,-,14
CASPPPYREDTQYF,TRBV21-1,TRBJ2-3,-,14
CASSRGLAGGQETQYF,TRBV11-3,TRBJ2-5,-,16
CASSAWGGGGYNEQFF,TRBV6-1,TRBJ2-1,-,16
CSVEAPGQGDEQYF,TRBV29-1,TRBJ2-7,-,14
CASSPPRDRGDTQYF,TRBV4-1,TRBJ2-3,-,15
CASSRDSYGYTF,TRBV18,TRBJ1-2,-,12
CASSSLSYEQYF,TRBV12-3/TRBV12-4,TRBJ2-7,-,12
CASGLDRSNTEAFF,TRBV12-5,TRBJ1-1,-,14
CASSSRGRVAVNTGELFF,TRBV21-1,TRBJ2-2,-,18
CATSRDRGPSGTYEQYF,TRBV15,TRBJ2-7,-,17
CASRPSRGGGYPYEQYF,TRBV6-4,TRBJ2-7,-,17
CASSSPEAQYF,TRBV5-6,TRBJ2-5,-,11
CASGLAGTYEQYF,TRBV12-5,TRBJ2-7,once,13
CASSLRDTLGNEQFF,TRBV5-1,TRBJ2-1,-,15
CASSWVGSPLHF,TRBV12-3/TRBV12-4,TRBJ1-6,-,12
CSAGGVSTEAFF,TRBV29-1,TRBJ1-1,-,12
CASSLLAGMNTEAFF,TRBV9,TRBJ1-1,-,15
CASSPKTGLAGVPGELFF,TRBV9,TRBJ2-2,-,18
CASSTRQGDTEAFF,TRBV9,TRBJ1-1,-,14
CATSDFAGGIDEQFF,TRBV24-1,TRBJ2-1,once,15
CASSLGGTGYGYTF,TRBV7-3,TRBJ1-2,-,14
CAWNKGNSDEQYF,TRBV30,TRBJ2-7,-,13
CASSSQPSNQPQHF,TRBV7-2,TRBJ1-5,once,14
CASSDRVLF,TRBV2,TRBJ1-2,-,9
CASSEPGGLGETQYF,TRBV5-8,TRBJ2-5,-,15
CASAETSGLYNEQFF,TRBV25-1,TRBJ2-1,once,15
CASSYLGTLGNTIYF,TRBV7-9,TRBJ1-3,-,15
CASRLPTDTQYF,TRBV12-3/TRBV12-4,TRBJ2-3,-,12
CASSPTGTGTDTQYF,TRBV28,TRBJ2-3,-,15
CASSYSTGNYGYTF,TRBV6-5,TRBJ1-2,-,14
CASSYGTATYGYTF,TRBV6-5,TRBJ1-2,few,14
CASSLQGGRNTEAFF,TRBV27,TRBJ1-1,few,15
CASSSDPGQGYHNEQFF,TRBV7-9,TRBJ2-1,-,17